Listed here is a single TCR beta chain. The antigen is not known. The naive CD8 population came from CD45RO-negative cells selected for CCR7, without terminally differentiated effector memory CD45RA+ cells. The data originate from a study of shared clonotypes between healthy human individuals. Study background: The plates for each donor numbered three CD4 naive, three CD4 memory, two CD8 naive and one CD8 memory. Study-wide findings and caveats: It was anticipated that sequencing depth would influence how many clonotypes donors shared. Since donors were few, the genetic and exposure-history diversity represented was limited.

The length of the CDR3 is 15 residues. Germline assignment: CDR1 MNHNY and CDR2 SVGAGI (reference sequence). Deletions cut 5 bases from V and 1 base from J, with 15 bases between. Measured with immunoSEQ multiplex PCR; TCRdb has only the in-frame clones, and not every one. This sample has 1.5 million to 2.5 million clones; approximately 95% occur once, and the top ten carry 0.95% to 1.5%. The sequence was collected from a man aged 18 to 30 in good health. The rearrangement links TRBV6-6 to TRBJ2-7, with a weak D call TRBD2 (6 bases). Input material: naive CD8+ T cells sorted from blood. The CDR3 here is CASSPISGLSYEQYF. The CDR3 DNA follows: TGTGCCAGCAGTCCGATTAGCGGATTGTCCTACGAGCAGTACTTC.